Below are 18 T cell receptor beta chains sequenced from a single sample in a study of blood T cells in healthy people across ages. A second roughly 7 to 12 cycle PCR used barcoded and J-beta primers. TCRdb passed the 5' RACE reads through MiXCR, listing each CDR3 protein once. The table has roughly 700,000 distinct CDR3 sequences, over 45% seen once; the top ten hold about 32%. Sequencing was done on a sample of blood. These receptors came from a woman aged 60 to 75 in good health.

The CDR3 loop is CASSLEYGQTTF. Here the CDR3 DNA reads TGTGCCAGCAGCTTGGAATACGGACAGACCACCTTC. The rearrangement uses TRBV7-9 and TRBJ1-2, with D possibly TRBD1 on 6 matching bases. Trimming cost V 3 bases and J 13 bases, with 15 bases left between them. The germline CDR1 and CDR2 sequences are SEHNR and FQNEAQ (reference sequence). This CDR3 comprises 12 residues.

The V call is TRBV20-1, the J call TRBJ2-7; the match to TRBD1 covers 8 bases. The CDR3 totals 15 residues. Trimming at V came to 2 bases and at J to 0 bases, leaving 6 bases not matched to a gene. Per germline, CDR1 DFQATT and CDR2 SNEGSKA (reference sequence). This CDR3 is CSARLGQGASYEQYF. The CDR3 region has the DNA TGCAGTGCTAGACTCGGGCAGGGGGCCTCCTACGAGCAGTACTTC.

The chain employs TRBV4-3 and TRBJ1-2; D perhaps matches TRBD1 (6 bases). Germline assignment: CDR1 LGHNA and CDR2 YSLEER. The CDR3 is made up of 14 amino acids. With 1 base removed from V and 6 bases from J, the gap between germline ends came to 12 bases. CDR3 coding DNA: TGCGCCAGCAGCCAAGCCGGGACATTGGATGGCTACACCTTC. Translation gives CASSQAGTLDGYTF.

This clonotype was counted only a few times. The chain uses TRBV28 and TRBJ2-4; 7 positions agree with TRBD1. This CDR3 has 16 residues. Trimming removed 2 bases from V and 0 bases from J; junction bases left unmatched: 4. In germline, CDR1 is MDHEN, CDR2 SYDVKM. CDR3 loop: CASSLLGQLAKNIQYF. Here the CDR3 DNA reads TGTGCCAGCAGTTTACTGGGACAGCTAGCCAAAAACATTCAGTACTTC.

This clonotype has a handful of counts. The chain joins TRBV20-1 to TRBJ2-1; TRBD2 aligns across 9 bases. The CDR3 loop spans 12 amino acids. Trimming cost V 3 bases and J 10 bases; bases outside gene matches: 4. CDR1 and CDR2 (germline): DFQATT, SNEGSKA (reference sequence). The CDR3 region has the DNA TGCAGTGCTAGGGGCGGGAGGGGGGAGCAGTTCTTC. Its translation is CSARGGRGEQFF.

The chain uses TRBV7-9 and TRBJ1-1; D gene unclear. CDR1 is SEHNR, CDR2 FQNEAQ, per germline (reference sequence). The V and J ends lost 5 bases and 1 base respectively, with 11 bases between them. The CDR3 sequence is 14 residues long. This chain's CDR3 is CASSRRRENTEAFF. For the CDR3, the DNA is TGTGCCAGCAGCCGTCGACGGGAGAACACTGAAGCTTTCTTT. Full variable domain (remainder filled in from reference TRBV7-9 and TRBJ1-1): DTGVSQNPRHKITKRGQNVTFRCDPISEHNRLYWYRQTLGQGPEFLTYFQNEAQLEKSRLLSDRFSAERPKGSFSTLEIQRTEQGDSAMYLCASSRRRENTEAFFGQGTRLTVV.

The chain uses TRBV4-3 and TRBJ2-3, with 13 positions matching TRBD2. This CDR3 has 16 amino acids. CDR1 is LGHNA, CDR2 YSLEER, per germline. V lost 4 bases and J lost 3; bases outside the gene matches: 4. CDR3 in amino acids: CASSPLAGGPTDTQYF. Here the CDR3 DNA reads TGCGCCAGCAGCCCACTAGCGGGAGGGCCGACAGATACGCAGTATTTT.

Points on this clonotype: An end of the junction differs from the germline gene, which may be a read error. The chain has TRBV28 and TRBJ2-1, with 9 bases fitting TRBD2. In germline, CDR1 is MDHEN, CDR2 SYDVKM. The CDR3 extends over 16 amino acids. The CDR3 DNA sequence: TGTGCCAGCAGTTTCCGCGGGAGGGCCTATTACAATGAGCGGTTCTTC. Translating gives CASSFRGRAYYNERFF.

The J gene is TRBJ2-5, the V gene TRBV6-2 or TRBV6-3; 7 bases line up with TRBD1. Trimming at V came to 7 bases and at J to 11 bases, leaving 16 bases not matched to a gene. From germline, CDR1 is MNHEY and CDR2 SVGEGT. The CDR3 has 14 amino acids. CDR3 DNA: TGTGCCAGCACCGCCGGGACAGTGCTCGGGGAGCAGTACTTC. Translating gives CASTAGTVLGEQYF.

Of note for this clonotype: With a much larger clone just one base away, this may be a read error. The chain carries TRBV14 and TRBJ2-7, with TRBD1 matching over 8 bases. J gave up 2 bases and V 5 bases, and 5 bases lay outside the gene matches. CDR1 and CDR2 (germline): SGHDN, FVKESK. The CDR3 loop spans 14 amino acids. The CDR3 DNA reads TGTGCCAGCAGCTTTCGGACAGGGACCTACGAGCAGTACTTC. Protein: CASSFRTGTYEQYF.

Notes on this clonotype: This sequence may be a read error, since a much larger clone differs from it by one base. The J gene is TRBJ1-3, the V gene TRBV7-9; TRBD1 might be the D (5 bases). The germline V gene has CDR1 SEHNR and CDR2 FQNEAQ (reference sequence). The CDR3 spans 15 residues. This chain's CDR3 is CASSLAQGSGNTTYF. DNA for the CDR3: TGTGCCAGCAGCTTAGCGCAGGGATCCGGAAACACCACATATTTT. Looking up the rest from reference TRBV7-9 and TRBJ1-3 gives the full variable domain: DTGVSQNPRHKITKRGQNVTFRCDPISEHNRLYWYRQTLGQGPEFLTYFQNEAQLEKSRLLSDRFSAERPKGSFSTLEIQRTEQGDSAMYLCASSLAQGSGNTTYFGEGSWLTVV.

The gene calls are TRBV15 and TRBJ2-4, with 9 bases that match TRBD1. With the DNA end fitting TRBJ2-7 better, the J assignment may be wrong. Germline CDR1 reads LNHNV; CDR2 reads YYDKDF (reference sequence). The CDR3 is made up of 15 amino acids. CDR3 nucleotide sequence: TGTGCCACCAGCAGACACCGGACAGGGGACTACGAGCAGTACTTC. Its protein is CATSRHRTGDYEQYF.

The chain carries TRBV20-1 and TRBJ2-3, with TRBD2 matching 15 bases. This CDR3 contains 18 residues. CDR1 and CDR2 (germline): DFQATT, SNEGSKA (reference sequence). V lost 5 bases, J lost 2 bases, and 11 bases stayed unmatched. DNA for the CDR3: TGCAGTGCTCGCTGGACTAGCGGGAGGGCCCCCCACACAGATACGCAGTATTTT. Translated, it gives CSARWTSGRAPHTDTQYF.

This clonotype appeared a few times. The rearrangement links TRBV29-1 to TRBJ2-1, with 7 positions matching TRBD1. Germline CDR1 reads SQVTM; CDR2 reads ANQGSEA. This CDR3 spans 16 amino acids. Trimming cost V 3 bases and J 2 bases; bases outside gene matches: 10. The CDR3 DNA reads TGCAGCGTTGATACCCCCGGGACAGAAGCCTACAATGAGCAGTTCTTC. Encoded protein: CSVDTPGTEAYNEQFF.

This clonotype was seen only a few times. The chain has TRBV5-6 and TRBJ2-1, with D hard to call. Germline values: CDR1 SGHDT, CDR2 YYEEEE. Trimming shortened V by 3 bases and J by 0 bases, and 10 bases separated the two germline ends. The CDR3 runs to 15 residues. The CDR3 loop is CASSSDGFSYNEQFF. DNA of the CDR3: TGTGCCAGCAGCTCCGACGGTTTCTCCTACAATGAGCAGTTCTTC.

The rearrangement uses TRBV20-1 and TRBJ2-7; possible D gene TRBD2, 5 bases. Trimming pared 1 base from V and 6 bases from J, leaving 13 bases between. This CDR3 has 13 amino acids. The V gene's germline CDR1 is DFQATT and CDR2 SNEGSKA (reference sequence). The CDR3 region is CSARGGSIAEQYF. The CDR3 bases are TGCAGTGCTAGAGGTGGGAGCATCGCCGAGCAGTACTTC.

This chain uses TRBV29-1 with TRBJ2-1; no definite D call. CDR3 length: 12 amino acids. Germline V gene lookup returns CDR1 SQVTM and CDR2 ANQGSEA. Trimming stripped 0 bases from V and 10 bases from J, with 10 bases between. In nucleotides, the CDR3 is TGCAGCGTTGAAGAGAGTTCCTACGAGCAGTTCTTC. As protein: CSVEESSYEQFF.

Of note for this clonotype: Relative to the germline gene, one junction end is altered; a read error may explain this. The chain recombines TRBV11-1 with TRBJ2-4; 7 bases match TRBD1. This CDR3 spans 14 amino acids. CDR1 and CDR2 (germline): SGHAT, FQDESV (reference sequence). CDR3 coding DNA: TGCGCCAGCAGCTTAACGGGACAGTCTTTTTGGCAGTACTTC. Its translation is CASSLTGQSFWQYF.